A single sample gave rise to the 14 T cell receptor beta chains below, sequenced in a study of T cell changes during pregnancy in multiple sclerosis (dated by TCRdb to between 2018 and 2021). The library was generated by the immunoSEQ multiplex PCR assay. Imported from immuneACCESS, the table was reduced by TCRdb to in-frame sequences with V and J called. These copies leave out some clones; in studies compared against another copy, an unresolved V gene accounts for under half, and the cause of the remainder is not known. Here the sample has more than 50,000 clones; 91% occur a single time. The ten largest clones take up approximately 1.2% of the sample. The source material was peripheral blood, sampled after pregnancy. These receptors were taken from a female donor in good health, enrolled as a control in a pregnancy study.

The rearrangement joins TRBV18 to TRBJ2-3, with 10 bases fitting TRBD2. This CDR3 region has 17 residues. The germline CDR1 and CDR2 sequences are KGHSH and LQKENI. V was pared by 1 base and J by 5 bases, with 9 bases of the junction left unmatched. CDR3 protein: CASSPRSASGSLDTQYF. DNA of the CDR3: TGTGCCAGCTCACCACGGTCGGCTAGCGGGAGTCTAGATACGCAGTATTTT.

The table lists this clone with a few counts. V usage is TRBV14 and J usage is TRBJ1-5; D remains unclear. V was clipped by 1 base and J by 4 bases, with 5 bases between them. Germline lookup yields CDR1 SGHDN and CDR2 FVKESK. This CDR3 contains 13 residues. CDR3 bases: TGTGCCAGCAGCCAAGGACAAAATCAGCCCCAGCATTTT. Translated: CASSQGQNQPQHF.

This clone was picked up one time. The V gene is TRBV27, the J gene TRBJ1-1; the D is unclear. Trimming shortened V by 5 bases and J by 1 base, and 8 bases separated the two germline ends. This CDR3 is built from 13 residues. Germline CDR1 and CDR2: MNHEY and SMNVEV (reference sequence). The CDR3 DNA is TGTGCCAGCAGTCAACAAGAGAACACTGAAGCTTTCTTT. Translated: CASSQQENTEAFF.

The chain uses TRBV27 and TRBJ2-7, with D perhaps matching TRBD1 (6 bases). CDR1 and CDR2 (germline): MNHEY, SMNVEV (reference sequence). CDR3 length equals 13 residues. V was trimmed by 6 bases and J by 6 bases, leaving 15 bases between them. The CDR3 is CASSDRQAGEQYF. CDR3 bases: TGTGCCAGCAGCGACCGACAGGCAGGCGAGCAGTACTTC.

This sequence joins TRBV5-4 and TRBJ2-3; D not resolved. Germline V lookup: CDR1 SGHNT, CDR2 YYREEE (reference sequence). The CDR3 contains 13 residues. V was pared by 4 bases and J by 2 bases, with 8 bases between. For the CDR3, the DNA is TGTGCCAGCAGCCCCCCACTCACAGATACGCAGTATTTT. Its protein is CASSPPLTDTQYF.

This sequence joins TRBV2 and TRBJ2-7; 7 bases fit TRBD2. Germline lookup yields CDR1 SNHLY and CDR2 FYNNEI. CDR3 length equals 16 residues. V lost 5 bases, J lost 3 bases, and 13 bases stayed unmatched. CDR3 region: CASSPTSTSADYEQYF. DNA for the CDR3: TGTGCCAGCAGTCCCACCTCCACTAGCGCCGACTACGAGCAGTACTTC.

The rearrangement links TRBV7-9 to TRBJ1-2; D perhaps matches TRBD1 (5 bases). The length of the CDR3 is 14 residues. Trimming cost V 6 bases and J 3 bases, with 14 bases left between them. Germline loops: CDR1 SEHNR, CDR2 FQNEAQ (reference sequence). The CDR3 here is CASREMGLYYGYTF. CDR3 sequence (DNA): TGTGCCAGCAGGGAGATGGGACTATACTATGGCTACACCTTC.

The chain links TRBV19 to TRBJ1-1; 10 nucleotides line up with TRBD1. Germline CDR1 and CDR2: LNHDA and SQIVND (reference sequence). The length of the CDR3 is 16 residues. The trim removed 4 bases at V and 2 bases at J, leaving 7 bases unmatched. The CDR3 sequence: CASSRGDRGSNTEAFF. CDR3 bases: TGTGCCAGTAGTAGGGGGGACAGGGGTAGCAACACTGAAGCTTTCTTT.

The V call is TRBV5-4, the J call TRBJ2-7; 9 bases line up with TRBD1. The ends lost 3 bases at V and 0 bases at J; junction bases unmatched: 4. CDR1 and CDR2 from the germline V gene are SGHNT and YYREEE (reference sequence). CDR3 length: 15 residues. The CDR3 nucleotides are TGTGCCAGCAGCTCGGGACAGGGACCCTCCTACGAGCAGTACTTC. Its protein product is CASSSGQGPSYEQYF.

The V gene is TRBV6-6, the J gene TRBJ2-7, with TRBD1 identical over 9 bases. The CDR3 totals 15 residues. J gave up 2 bases and V 4 bases, and 6 bases lay outside the gene matches. CDR1 is MNHNY, CDR2 SVGAGI, per germline (reference sequence). The CDR3 protein is CASSLSGTGTYEQYF. The CDR3, as DNA: TGTGCCAGCAGTTTGTCCGGGACAGGGACCTACGAGCAGTACTTC.

The chain has TRBV11-2 and TRBJ2-3; 10 bases line up with TRBD1. J lost 2 bases, V lost 5 bases, and 4 bases had no gene match. CDR1 is SGHAT, CDR2 FQNNGV, per germline. This CDR3 comprises 15 residues. CDR3: CASSRDRGPTDTQYF. The CDR3 DNA sequence: TGTGCCAGCAGCCGGGACAGGGGCCCCACAGATACGCAGTATTTT.

This chain connects TRBV9 to TRBJ1-1, with D maybe TRBD1 (6 bases). Trimming stripped 4 bases from V and 0 bases from J, with 13 bases between. The V gene's germline CDR1 is SGDLS and CDR2 YYNGEE. The CDR3 runs 15 residues. The chain's CDR3 is CASSSPGHMNTEAFF. The CDR3 DNA reads TGTGCCAGCAGCTCGCCGGGACACATGAACACTGAAGCTTTCTTT.

The chain has TRBV7-9 and TRBJ2-3, with 10 nucleotides matching TRBD2. The V segment lost 5 bases and the J segment 4 bases; nucleotides outside the gene matches: 12. Germline-derived CDR1 and CDR2 are SEHNR and FQNEAQ (reference sequence). CDR3 size: 17 residues. In nucleotides, the CDR3 is TGTGCCAGCAGCCCCTCGCGAGCGGGGGGGCCATCAGATACGCAGTATTTT. Its protein is CASSPSRAGGPSDTQYF.

V usage is TRBV4-1 and J usage is TRBJ2-5; TRBD1 is a possible D gene (5 bases). CDR1 is MGHRA and CDR2 is YSYEKL in the germline V gene. The CDR3 contains 18 residues. Deletions cut 1 base from V and 5 bases from J, with 23 bases between. Here the CDR3 reads CASSQVVRGLGPSETQYF. CDR3 coding DNA: TGCGCCAGCAGCCAAGTAGTTAGGGGTCTGGGGCCTTCGGAGACCCAGTACTTC.